This T cell receptor beta chain was retrieved from a study of blood T cell repertoires in COVID-19. Method: immunoSEQ multiplex PCR; TCRdb's copy keeps in-frame clones and lacks some. Of under 80,000 clones in the sample, roughly 86% are singletons; the top ten hold almost 4%. CDR1 and CDR2 from the germline V gene are MNHNS and SASEGT. Trimming shortened V by 3 bases and J by 2 bases, and 9 bases separated the two germline ends. This CDR3 spans 14 amino acids. This chain joins TRBV6-1 and TRBJ2-3, with TRBD1 as a possible D gene (5 bases). Sequencing used peripheral blood. The receptor's source is a man in his 70s with active COVID-19. The CDR3 DNA reads TGTGCCAGCAGTGAGGGGCACACCACAGATACGCAGTATTTT. It translates to CASSEGHTTDTQYF.